These 18 T cell receptor beta chains originate from one sample sequenced in a study of CD8 T cells in Susac syndrome. An amount of RNA that ranged from roughly 0.5 to 1 ug was reverse transcribed with random hexamers. TCRdb passed the immunoSEQ multiplex PCR reads through MiXCR, listing each CDR3 protein once. The table shows about 120,000 distinct CDR3 sequences, with 80% to 95% occurring only once. Sequenced material: CD8+ T cells from PBMCs. The receptors originated from a human donor in good health.

This chain joins TRBV7-6 and TRBJ1-1, with a possible D match to TRBD1 (5 bases). In germline, CDR1 is SGHVS, CDR2 FNYEAQ. CDR3 length: 14 residues. Trimming took 7 bases from V and 2 from J, leaving 14 bases between them. Here the CDR3 DNA reads TGTGCCAGCATCGGGGGGTTTGGCAACACTGAAGCTTTCTTT. Its protein product is CASIGGFGNTEAFF.

The chain joins TRBV28 to TRBJ2-2; D is perhaps TRBD1 or TRBD2 (6 bases each). Germline V gene data show CDR1 as MDHEN and CDR2 as SYDVKM. The CDR3 spans 12 residues. V lost 11 bases to trimming and J lost 5 bases, with 12 bases between them. The CDR3 reads CAGGTLTGELFF. CDR3 bases: TGTGCCGGGGGGACATTGACCGGGGAGCTGTTTTTT.

This chain uses TRBV5-1 with TRBJ2-1; TRBD1 agrees at 10 bases. The trim removed 0 bases at V and 8 bases at J, leaving 5 bases unmatched. The CDR3 is 15 residues long. The germline V gene has CDR1 SGHRS and CDR2 YFSETQ. The CDR3 loop is CASSLATGGGYEQFF. The CDR3, as DNA: TGCGCCAGCAGCTTGGCGACAGGGGGCGGGTATGAGCAGTTCTTC.

The chain recombines TRBV7-8 with TRBJ2-1; TRBD2 matches at 8 bases. This CDR3 contains 15 residues. The germline V gene encodes CDR1 SGHVS and CDR2 FQNEAQ. The V segment lost 4 bases and the J segment 0 bases; nucleotides outside the gene matches: 2. The CDR3 loop reads CASSSGTSSYNEQFF. For the CDR3, the DNA is TGTGCCAGCAGCTCCGGGACTAGCTCCTACAATGAGCAGTTCTTC.

The chain links TRBV7-2 to TRBJ2-3; 10 bases fit TRBD1. The V segment lost 1 base and the J segment 5 bases; nucleotides outside the gene matches: 3. CDR3 length equals 15 residues. CDR1 is SGHTA, CDR2 FQGNSA, per germline. This CDR3 reads CASSLGGTGEDTQYF. CDR3 DNA: TGTGCCAGCAGCTTAGGGGGGACAGGGGAAGATACGCAGTATTTT.

The V call is TRBV29-1, the J call TRBJ1-4; unclear D gene. The CDR3 sequence is 13 residues long. In germline, CDR1 is SQVTM, CDR2 ANQGSEA. Trimming cost V 6 bases and J 12 bases, with 20 bases left between them. CDR3: CSVRDVSKVELFF. As DNA, the CDR3 is TGCAGCGTGAGGGATGTGAGCAAGGTGGAACTGTTTTTT.

The V call is TRBV5-4, the J call TRBJ1-4; TRBD1 agrees at 9 bases. The CDR3 has 16 residues. J gave up 6 bases and V 4 bases, and 10 bases lay outside the gene matches. Per germline, CDR1 SGHNT and CDR2 YYREEE (reference sequence). The chain's CDR3 is CASSIQAGTGYEKLFF. The CDR3 DNA is TGTGCCAGCAGCATACAAGCCGGGACAGGGTATGAAAAACTGTTTTTT.

The rearrangement joins TRBV29-1 to TRBJ1-5; 8 bases are shared with TRBD1. The CDR3 contains 14 residues. Germline CDR1 reads SQVTM; CDR2 reads ANQGSEA. Trimming cost V 6 bases and J 4 bases; bases outside gene matches: 8. The CDR3 DNA sequence: TGCAGCGTCCTGACAGGGGCGGGGAATCAGCCCCAGCATTTT. Amino acids: CSVLTGAGNQPQHF.

V gene TRBV4-2 combines with J gene TRBJ2-1; D gene uncertain. The CDR3 covers 14 residues. V was pared by 4 bases and J by 5 bases, with 12 bases between. Germline assignment: CDR1 LGHNA and CDR2 YNFKEQ. The CDR3 DNA is TGTGCCAGCAGCCCGGTTGTAGGGAACAATGAGCAGTTCTTC. It is translated as CASSPVVGNNEQFF.

The CDR3 DNA is TGTGCCACCTACATGGGACAGGGGAACACTGAAGCTTTCTTT. It yields the protein CATYMGQGNTEAFF. The V and J genes are TRBV6-5 and TRBJ1-1; 9 nucleotides line up with TRBD1. The CDR3 runs to 14 residues. Germline V gene sequence: CDR1 MNHEY, CDR2 SVGAGI. Trimming took 10 bases from V and 1 from J; bases not matched to a gene: 7.

V usage is TRBV19 and J usage is TRBJ2-1; D is possibly TRBD2 (5 bases). Trimming took off 3 bases at V and 10 bases at J, with 13 bases between the two ends. The germline V gene has CDR1 LNHDA and CDR2 SQIVND (reference sequence). The CDR3 extends over 13 amino acids. CDR3 region: CASSIFGAGEQFF. CDR3 nucleotides: TGTGCCAGTAGTATCTTTGGCGCGGGCGAGCAGTTCTTC. Full variable domain (rest looked up from reference TRBV19 and TRBJ2-1): DGGITQSPKYLFRKEGQNVTLSCEQNLNHDAMYWYRQDPGQGLRLIYYSQIVNDFQKGDIAEGYSVSREKKESFPLTVTSAQKNPTAFYLCASSIFGAGEQFFGPGTRLTVL.

The rearrangement joins TRBV6-6 to TRBJ1-1; D unclear. Germline assignment: CDR1 MNHNY and CDR2 SVGAGI (reference sequence). The CDR3 loop spans 13 amino acids. The V gene lost 5 bases and the J gene lost 4 bases, with 11 bases spanning the gap. CDR3 DNA: TGTGCCAGCAGTCCGACTCGGGGCACTGAAGCTTTCTTT. It translates to CASSPTRGTEAFF.

This rearrangement joins TRBV7-6 to TRBJ2-7; unclear D gene. Trimming cost V 1 base and J 7 bases, with 23 bases left between them. This CDR3 has 17 residues. CDR1 is SGHVS and CDR2 is FNYEAQ in the germline V gene. The CDR3 loop is CASSLDSPYGDGVEQYF. The DNA for the CDR3 is TGTGCCAGCAGCTTAGATTCTCCGTATGGAGACGGCGTGGAGCAGTACTTC.

V usage is TRBV25-1 and J usage is TRBJ2-2; D may correspond to TRBD1 or TRBD2 (5 bases each). Germline CDR1 MGHDK, CDR2 SYGVNS. The CDR3 consists of 15 residues. V lost 3 bases and J 3 bases, leaving 11 bases between the germline ends. DNA of the CDR3: TGTGCCAGCAGTGAGCCAGGGCGGGACACCGGGGAGCTGTTTTTT. Protein: CASSEPGRDTGELFF. Variable domain in full (rest from reference TRBV25-1 and TRBJ2-2): EADIYQTPRYLVIGTGKKITLECSQTMGHDKMYWYQQDPGMELHLIHYSYGVNSTEKGDLSSESTVSRIRTEHFPLTLESARPSHTSQYLCASSEPGRDTGELFFGEGSRLTVL.

This chain uses TRBV12-3 or TRBV12-4 with TRBJ1-1, with D uncertain. Trimming took 6 bases from V and 1 from J, leaving 15 bases between them. The CDR3 is made up of 15 amino acids. As DNA, the CDR3 is TGTGCCAGCAGAGTGCAGGACCGCCCGAACACTGAAGCTTTCTTT. Amino acids: CASRVQDRPNTEAFF.

The V gene is TRBV4-1, the J gene TRBJ1-1; D is possibly TRBD1 (5 bases). The CDR3 covers 15 residues. V lost 2 bases, J lost 1 base, and 11 bases lay in between. Germline V gene sequence: CDR1 MGHRA, CDR2 YSYEKL. CDR3 in DNA: TGCGCCAGCAGCCAACCTGGGCAGGGGAACACTGAAGCTTTCTTT. It encodes CASSQPGQGNTEAFF.

The genes are TRBV28 and TRBJ2-5; 8 nucleotides align to TRBD2. Per germline, CDR1 MDHEN and CDR2 SYDVKM. The CDR3 runs to 15 residues. Losses at the gene ends were 5 bases for V and 3 bases for J; bases not matched to a gene: 8. CDR3: CASSPGGAGEETQYF. CDR3 sequence (DNA): TGTGCCAGCAGTCCCGGCGGAGCGGGAGAAGAGACCCAGTACTTC. Using reference TRBV28 and TRBJ2-5 for the parts outside the CDR3, the full variable domain is DVKVTQSSRYLVKRTGEKVFLECVQDMDHENMFWYRQDPGLGLRLIYFSYDVKMKEKGDIPEGYSVSREKKERFSLILESASTNQTSMYLCASSPGGAGEETQYFGPGTRLLVL.

The chain is built from TRBV6-6 and TRBJ1-1; D possibly corresponds to TRBD1 (5 bases). CDR1 and CDR2 (germline): MNHNY, SVGAGI (reference sequence). The CDR3 is made up of 14 amino acids. The V and J ends lost 5 bases and 4 bases respectively, with 14 bases between them. For the CDR3, the DNA is TGTGCCAGCAGTGTCCTTGGGGGTGGCACTGAAGCTTTCTTT. Its translation: CASSVLGGGTEAFF.